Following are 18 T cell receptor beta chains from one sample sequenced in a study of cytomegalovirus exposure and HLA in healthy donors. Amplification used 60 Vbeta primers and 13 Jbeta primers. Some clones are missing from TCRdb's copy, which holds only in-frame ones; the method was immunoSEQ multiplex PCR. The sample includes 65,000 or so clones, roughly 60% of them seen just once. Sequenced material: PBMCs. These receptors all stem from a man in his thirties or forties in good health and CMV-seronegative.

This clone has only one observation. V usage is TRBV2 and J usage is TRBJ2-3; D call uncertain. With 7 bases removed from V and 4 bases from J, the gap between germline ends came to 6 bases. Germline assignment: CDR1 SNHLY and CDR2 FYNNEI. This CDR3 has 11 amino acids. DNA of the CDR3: TGTGCCAGCATGGCGGCAGATACGCAGTATTTT. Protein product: CASMAADTQYF.

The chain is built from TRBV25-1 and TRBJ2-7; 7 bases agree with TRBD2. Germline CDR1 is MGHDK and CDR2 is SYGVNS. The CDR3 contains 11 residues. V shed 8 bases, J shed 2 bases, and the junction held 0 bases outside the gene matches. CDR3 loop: CASGGAYEQYF. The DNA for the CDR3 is TGTGCCAGCGGGGGGGCCTACGAGCAGTACTTC.

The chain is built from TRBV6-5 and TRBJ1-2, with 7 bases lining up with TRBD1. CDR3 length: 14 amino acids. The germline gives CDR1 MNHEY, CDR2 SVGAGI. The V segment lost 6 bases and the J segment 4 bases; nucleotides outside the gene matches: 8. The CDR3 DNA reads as TGTGCCAGCAGCTTATTACAGGGGATCTATGGCTACACCTTC. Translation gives CASSLLQGIYGYTF.

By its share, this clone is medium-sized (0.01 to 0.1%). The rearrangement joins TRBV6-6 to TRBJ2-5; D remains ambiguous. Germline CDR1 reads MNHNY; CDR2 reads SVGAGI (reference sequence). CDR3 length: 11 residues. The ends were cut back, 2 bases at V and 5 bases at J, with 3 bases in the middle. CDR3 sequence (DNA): TGTGCCAGCAGTTACGCGGAGACCCAGTACTTC. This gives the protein CASSYAETQYF.

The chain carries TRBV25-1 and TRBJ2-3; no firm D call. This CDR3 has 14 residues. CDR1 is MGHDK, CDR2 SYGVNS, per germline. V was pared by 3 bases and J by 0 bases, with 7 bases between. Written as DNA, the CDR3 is TGTGCCAGCAGTGACCCCTTGAGCACAGATACGCAGTATTTT. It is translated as CASSDPLSTDTQYF.

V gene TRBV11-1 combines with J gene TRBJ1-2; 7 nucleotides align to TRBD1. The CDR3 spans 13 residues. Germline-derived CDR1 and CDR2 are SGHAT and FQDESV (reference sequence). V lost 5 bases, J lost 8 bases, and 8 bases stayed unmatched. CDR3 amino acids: CASSPFEGGGYTF. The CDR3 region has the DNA TGTGCCAGCAGCCCATTCGAAGGGGGCGGCTACACCTTC. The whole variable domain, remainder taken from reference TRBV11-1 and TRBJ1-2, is EAEVAQSPRYKITEKSQAVAFWCDPISGHATLYWYRQILGQGPELLVQFQDESVVDDSQLPKDRFSAERLKGVDSTLKIQPAELGDSAMYLCASSPFEGGGYTFGSGTRLTVV.

Here the CDR3 DNA reads TGTGCCAGTCTGTCGACAGCGAGCGGCTACACCTTC. It yields the protein CASLSTASGYTF. The V gene is TRBV6-5, the J gene TRBJ1-2, with a tentative D call TRBD1 (5 bases). Germline CDR1 and CDR2: MNHEY and SVGAGI. The CDR3 extends over 12 amino acids. V lost 9 bases and J lost 8, with 16 bases in between.

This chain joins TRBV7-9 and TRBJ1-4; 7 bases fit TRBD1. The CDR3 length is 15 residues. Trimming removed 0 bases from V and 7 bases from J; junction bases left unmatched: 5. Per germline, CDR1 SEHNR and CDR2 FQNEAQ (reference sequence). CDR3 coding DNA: TGTGCCAGCAGCTTAGCGACGACAGGGATTGAAAAACTGTTTTTT. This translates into CASSLATTGIEKLFF.

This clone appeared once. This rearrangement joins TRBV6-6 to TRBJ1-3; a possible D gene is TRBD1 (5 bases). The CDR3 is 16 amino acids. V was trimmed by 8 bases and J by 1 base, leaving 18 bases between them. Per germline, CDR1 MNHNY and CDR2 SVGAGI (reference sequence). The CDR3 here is CASFGAGPSSGNTIYF. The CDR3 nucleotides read TGTGCCAGCTTTGGGGCCGGGCCATCATCTGGAAACACCATATATTTT.

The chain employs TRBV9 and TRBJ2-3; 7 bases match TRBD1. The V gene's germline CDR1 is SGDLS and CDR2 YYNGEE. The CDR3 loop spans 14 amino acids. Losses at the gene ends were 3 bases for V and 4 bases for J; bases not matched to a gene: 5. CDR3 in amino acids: CASSDGTAPDTQYF. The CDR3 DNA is TGTGCCAGCAGCGACGGGACAGCCCCAGATACGCAGTATTTT.

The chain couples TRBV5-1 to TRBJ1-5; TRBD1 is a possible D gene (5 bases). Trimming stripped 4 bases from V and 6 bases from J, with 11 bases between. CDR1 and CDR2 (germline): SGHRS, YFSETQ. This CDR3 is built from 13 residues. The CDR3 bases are TGCGCCAGCAGCCATACAGGTGGTCAGCCCCAGCATTTT. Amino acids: CASSHTGGQPQHF.

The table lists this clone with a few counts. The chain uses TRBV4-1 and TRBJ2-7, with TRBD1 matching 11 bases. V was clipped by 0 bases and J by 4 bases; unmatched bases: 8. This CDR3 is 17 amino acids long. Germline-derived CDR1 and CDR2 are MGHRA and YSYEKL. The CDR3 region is CASSQDGWTGGGYEQYF. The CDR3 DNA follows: TGCGCCAGCAGCCAAGATGGGTGGACAGGGGGCGGATACGAGCAGTACTTC.

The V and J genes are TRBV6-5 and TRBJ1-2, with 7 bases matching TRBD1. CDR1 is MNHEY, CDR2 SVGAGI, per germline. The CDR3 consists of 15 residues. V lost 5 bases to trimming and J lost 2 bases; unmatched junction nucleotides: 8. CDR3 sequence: CASSPSGQRNYGYTF. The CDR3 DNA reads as TGTGCCAGCAGTCCCTCGGGACAGCGAAACTATGGCTACACCTTC.

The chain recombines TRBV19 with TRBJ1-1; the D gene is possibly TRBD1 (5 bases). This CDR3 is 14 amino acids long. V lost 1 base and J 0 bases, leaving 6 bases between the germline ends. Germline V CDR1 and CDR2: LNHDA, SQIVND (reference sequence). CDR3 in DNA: TGTGCCAGTAGTATAGGCAGGGTGAACACTGAAGCTTTCTTT. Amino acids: CASSIGRVNTEAFF.

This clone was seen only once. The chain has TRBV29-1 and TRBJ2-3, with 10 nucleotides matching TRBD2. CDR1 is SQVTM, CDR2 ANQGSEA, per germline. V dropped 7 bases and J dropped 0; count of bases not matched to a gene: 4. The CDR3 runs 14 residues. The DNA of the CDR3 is TGCAGCGCTACGACTAGCGGGAGCACAGATACGCAGTATTTT. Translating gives CSATTSGSTDTQYF.

The CDR3 DNA follows: TGTGCCTGGAGTGAGTGGGCGCTGAATAATTCACCCCTCCACTTT. It is translated as CAWSEWALNNSPLHF. This chain joins TRBV30 and TRBJ1-6; no reliable D call. Germline CDR1 is GTSNPN and CDR2 is SVGIG (reference sequence). This CDR3 is built from 15 residues. V lost 1 base to trimming and J lost 5 bases, with 12 bases between them.

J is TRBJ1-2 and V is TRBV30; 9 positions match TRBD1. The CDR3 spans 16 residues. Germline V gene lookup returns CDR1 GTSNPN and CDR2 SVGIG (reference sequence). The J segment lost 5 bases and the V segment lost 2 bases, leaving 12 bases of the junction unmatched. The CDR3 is CAWSRRGQGQVYGYTF. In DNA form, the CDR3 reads TGTGCCTGGAGTAGGCGGGGACAGGGACAAGTATATGGCTACACCTTC.

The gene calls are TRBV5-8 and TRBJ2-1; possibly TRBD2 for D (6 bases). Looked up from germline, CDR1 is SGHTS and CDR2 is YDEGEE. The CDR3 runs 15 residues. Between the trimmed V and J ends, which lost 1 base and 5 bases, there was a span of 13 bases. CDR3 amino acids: CASSLWRGANNEQFF. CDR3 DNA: TGTGCCAGCAGCTTGTGGCGCGGGGCGAACAATGAGCAGTTCTTC.